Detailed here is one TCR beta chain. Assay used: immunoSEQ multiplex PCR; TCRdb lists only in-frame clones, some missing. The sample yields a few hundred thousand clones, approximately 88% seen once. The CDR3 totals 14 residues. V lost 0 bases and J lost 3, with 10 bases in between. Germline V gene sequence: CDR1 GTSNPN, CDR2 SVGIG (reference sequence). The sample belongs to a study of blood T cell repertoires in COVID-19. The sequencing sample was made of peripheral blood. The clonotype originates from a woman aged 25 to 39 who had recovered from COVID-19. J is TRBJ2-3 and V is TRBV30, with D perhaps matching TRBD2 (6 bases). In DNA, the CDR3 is TGTGCCTGGAGTGTAAGCCGGGGGACAGATACGCAGTATTTT. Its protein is CAWSVSRGTDTQYF. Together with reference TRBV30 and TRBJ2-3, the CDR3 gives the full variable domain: SQTIHQWPATLVQPVGSPLSLECTVEGTSNPNLYWYRQAAGRGLQLLFYSVGIGQISSEVPQNLSASRPQDRQFILSSKKLLLSDSGFYLCAWSVSRGTDTQYFGPGTRLTVL.